This is a list of T cell receptor beta chains from one sample in a study of technical replicates of blood from a handful of donors. The protocol was immunoSEQ multiplex PCR, while the TCRdb copy is restricted to in-frame clones and leaves out a portion. The table includes 55,000 to 80,000 clones, 92% detected once. The sequenced sample was T cells isolated from PBMCs. These receptors came from a human donor in good health. Each CDR3 is given with its conserved first and last residue. Each record gives: J gene, V gene, CDR3 protein.

J gene: TRBJ1-2
V gene: TRBV27
CDR3 protein: CASSSGTGRSYGYTF

J gene: TRBJ1-2
V gene: TRBV6-5
CDR3 protein: CASSYGQDNGYTF

J gene: TRBJ2-7
V gene: TRBV6-6
CDR3 protein: CASSYSSEQYF

J gene: TRBJ2-1
V gene: TRBV25-1
CDR3 protein: CASRTGTVWEQFF

J gene: TRBJ1-5
V gene: TRBV6-1
CDR3 protein: CASSEVPGFNQPQHF

J gene: TRBJ2-2
V gene: TRBV5-4
CDR3 protein: CASSQEAGGPHTGELFF

J gene: TRBJ2-7
V gene: TRBV4-2
CDR3 protein: CASSQESTYEQYF

J gene: TRBJ1-2
V gene: TRBV6-1
CDR3 protein: CASSVLGRGNGGYGYTF

J gene: TRBJ2-1
V gene: TRBV9
CDR3 protein: CASSPLADHNEQFF

J gene: TRBJ1-1
V gene: TRBV2
CDR3 protein: CASSGFVHSVGRDRARTEAFF